These T cell receptor beta chains were read from a single sample in a study of blood T cells in healthy people across ages. A single record per CDR3 protein comes from TCRdb applying MiXCR to the 5' RACE reads. The sample contains 600,000 to 1,000,000 distinct CDR3 sequences, about 25% of which appear only once. The sample also formed part of further work on T cells of mothers and their children.

Sequencing input: blood. The origin of the receptors is a boy younger than 18 in good health. Both conserved end residues are part of each CDR3. A D gene is named only where the DNA matches it firmly. Not all rows give a size; the values are once, few, many and, for expanded clones, a class.

D gene	clone size	V gene	J gene	CDR3 DNA	CDR3 protein
NA	few	TRBV6-5	TRBJ1-4	TGTGCCAGCAGCTACACTAGGACATCTAATGAAAAACTGTTTTTT	CASSYTRTSNEKLFF
TRBD2	NA	TRBV5-8	TRBJ2-1	TGTGCCAGCAGCCACAGACTAGCCCGGGGTGAGCAGTTCTTC	CASSHRLARGEQFF
NA	NA	TRBV25-1	TRBJ2-3	TGTGCCAGCAGTGATCCCAGTCTCGTGAGCCTCACAGATACGCAGTATTTT	CASSDPSLVSLTDTQYF
NA	few	TRBV4-3	TRBJ2-1	TGCGCCAGCAGCCTCCGACTGGCGGGCAAGCAGTTCTTC	CASSLRLAGKQFF
NA	NA	TRBV27	TRBJ2-5	TGTGCCAACAGTTCAACACCAACTCTAGAAACCCAGTACTTC	CANSSTPTLETQYF
TRBD2	few	TRBV27	TRBJ2-7	TGTGCCAGCAGTGGGAGGGGACGGCTTACCTACGAGCAGTACTTC	CASSGRGRLTYEQYF
TRBD1	once	TRBV29-1	TRBJ2-7	TGCAGCGTCCTGACAGGGGGCAAAGTCTACGAGCAGTACTTC	CSVLTGGKVYEQYF
NA	few	TRBV7-9	TRBJ2-7	TGTGCCAGCAGCTTAGATCTTGGGACGAGGGAGCAGTACTTC	CASSLDLGTREQYF
NA	NA	TRBV9	TRBJ2-5	TGTGCCAGCAGCAATTTGGGGCGTCAAGACAAAGAGACCCAGTACTTC	CASSNLGRQDKETQYF
NA	few	TRBV7-9	TRBJ1-1	TGTGCCAGCACGTTCCTCTCATTGACAGAAGCTTTCTTT	CASTFLSLTEAFF
NA	NA	TRBV25-1	TRBJ2-7	TGTGCCAGCATAGGAGGCCACTACGAGCAGTACTTC	CASIGGHYEQYF
NA	NA	TRBV27	TRBJ2-3	TGTGCCAGCAGTCCCCTTCCTGTAGATACGCAGTATTTT	CASSPLPVDTQYF
NA	few	TRBV20-1	TRBJ2-5	TGCAGTGCTAGGTTTCGGTATGGCCCAGAGACCCAGTACTTC	CSARFRYGPETQYF
TRBD2	few	TRBV28	TRBJ2-5	TGTGCCAGCAGCCCGGTGACTAGCGCACAAGAGACCCAGTACTTC	CASSPVTSAQETQYF
TRBD1	few	TRBV29-1	TRBJ1-4	TGCAGCGCGAAGACAGGGAAAAGTGAAAAACTGTTTTTT	CSAKTGKSEKLFF
NA	NA	TRBV20-1	TRBJ2-7	TGCAGTGCGTACCGGGACAACTCCTACGAGCAGTACTTC	CSAYRDNSYEQYF
NA	NA	TRBV6-6	TRBJ2-5	TGTGCCAGCAGCCCACCGGGACCGAGAGAGACCCAGTACTTC	CASSPPGPRETQYF
NA	few	TRBV5-1	TRBJ2-7	TGCGCCAGCAGCTTGGACCTCCTCTCCTACGAGCAGTACTTC	CASSLDLLSYEQYF
TRBD1	few	TRBV2	TRBJ1-1	TGTGCCAGCAGTGGGACAGGGGGCTATCGGGGGACTGAAGCTTTCTTT	CASSGTGGYRGTEAFF
TRBD2	NA	TRBV19	TRBJ2-1	TGTGCCAGCGGGGAGGGGCCGTGGGATGAGCAGTTCTTC	CASGEGPWDEQFF
NA	few	TRBV4-3	TRBJ2-3	TGCGCCAGCAGCCGGGGGTTTAGCACAGATACGCAGTATTTT	CASSRGFSTDTQYF
TRBD1	NA	TRBV29-1	TRBJ1-2	TGCAGCGTTGAAGTGTCAGGGGGAGGCTACACCTTC	CSVEVSGGGYTF
NA	NA	TRBV6-2/TRBV6-3	TRBJ2-2	TGTGCCAGCAGTTCTACAGGGCACACCGGGGAGCCGTTTTTT	CASSSTGHTGEPFF
NA	NA	TRBV20-1	TRBJ2-3	TGCAGTGCTGATCGATCTCTGGGGATGGATACGCAGTATTTT	CSADRSLGMDTQYF
TRBD1	few	TRBV4-3	TRBJ1-2	TGCGCCAGCAGCCAAGATCTGGGGACAGGGTCTAACTATGGCTACACCTTC	CASSQDLGTGSNYGYTF
TRBD1	NA	TRBV7-3	TRBJ1-1	TGTGCCAGCAGCTTAAGCCGGACAGGGGCGGGCACTGAAGCTTTCTTT	CASSLSRTGAGTEAFF
NA	NA	TRBV30	TRBJ2-2	TGTGCCTGGAGTGAAATCGCCACCACCGGGGAGCTGTTTTTT	CAWSEIATTGELFF
NA	NA	TRBV13	TRBJ1-1	TGTGCCAGCAGCTTAGGAGACGGCGGGGGGCGATACACTGAAGCTTTCTTT	CASSLGDGGGRYTEAFF
NA	NA	TRBV7-3	TRBJ2-2	TGTGCCAGCAGCGCTCTGGGGGCTAGAGATACCGGGGAGCTGTTTTTT	CASSALGARDTGELFF
NA	NA	TRBV7-2	TRBJ2-7	TGTGCCAGCAGCTTAGAGGGACGTAGCTCCTACGAGCAGTACTTC	CASSLEGRSSYEQYF
NA	NA	TRBV13	TRBJ2-7	TGTGCCAGCAGCCCCGTGGCGAGGGGCCTCTCCTACGAGCAGTACTTC	CASSPVARGLSYEQYF
NA	few	TRBV5-1	TRBJ2-7	TGCGCCAGCAGCTTGGACAGGGGGGGGCCTGGCGAGCAGTACTTC	CASSLDRGGPGEQYF
NA	few	TRBV11-1	TRBJ2-7	TGTGCCAGCAGCTCGACAGCTCACGAGCAGTACTTC	CASSSTAHEQYF
TRBD2	many	TRBV20-1	TRBJ2-1	TGCAGTGCTAGAGATCCTAGCGGGTACTACAATGAGCAGTTCTTC	CSARDPSGYYNEQFF
NA	few	TRBV6-5	TRBJ1-1	TGTGCCAGCAGTTACGCCCGAGGGGGGATCGAGGACACTGAAGCTTTCTTT	CASSYARGGIEDTEAFF
TRBD1	few	TRBV20-1	TRBJ1-4	TGCAGTGCTAGAGGACCGGGACAGGGGGAAATTAATGAAAAACTGTTTTTT	CSARGPGQGEINEKLFF
TRBD2	NA	TRBV29-1	TRBJ2-1	TGCAGCGTTGAAGGATTACTAGCGCGTTACAATGAGCAGTTCTTC	CSVEGLLARYNEQFF
NA	NA	TRBV29-1	TRBJ2-7	TGCAGCGCTATGGCGGGAAGAGGCTACGAGCAGTACTTC	CSAMAGRGYEQYF
NA	NA	TRBV29-1	TRBJ2-7	TGCAGCGTTGGATCCGGGTTACCCTACGAGCAGTACTTC	CSVGSGLPYEQYF
NA	NA	TRBV29-1	TRBJ2-7	TGCAGCGTTACATTAGGGATCTACGAGCAGTACTTC	CSVTLGIYEQYF
TRBD2	many	TRBV7-2	TRBJ2-7	TGTGCCAGCAGCTTTGGCGGGGGCTCCTACGAGCAGTACTTC	CASSFGGGSYEQYF
NA	NA	TRBV6-1	TRBJ2-7	TGTGCCAGCAGCAACCTCCCCTGGGCGGCGAAATCCTACGAGCAGTACTTC	CASSNLPWAAKSYEQYF
TRBD2	NA	TRBV20-1	TRBJ2-7	TGCAGTGCTCTCAATAGCGGGGTAGCGTACGAGCAGTACTTC	CSALNSGVAYEQYF
NA	few	TRBV7-9	TRBJ1-1	TGTGCCAGCAGCCCACAGGGTTGGGGGACTGAAGCTTTCTTT	CASSPQGWGTEAFF
NA	NA	TRBV7-9	TRBJ2-6	TGTGCCAGCAGACCCACCGACAGTGGGGCCAACGTCCTGACTTTC	CASRPTDSGANVLTF
NA	NA	TRBV29-1	TRBJ1-4	TGCAGCGCCGGGGCCGGGGATGAAAAACTGTTTTTT	CSAGAGDEKLFF
TRBD2	few	TRBV10-3	TRBJ2-5	TGTGCCATCAGTGAGTCGGCGGGAGGGTCGGAGACCCAGTACTTC	CAISESAGGSETQYF
NA	few	TRBV20-1	TRBJ2-5	TGCAGTGCTAGAGCCGGTCGAAGGACTACCGGCCGGGAGACCCAGTACTTC	CSARAGRRTTGRETQYF
TRBD2	NA	TRBV6-2/TRBV6-3	TRBJ2-7	TGTGCCAGCACGGGTTTCGGGCGGGAGCAGACCTACGAGCAGTACTTC	CASTGFGREQTYEQYF
NA	few	TRBV27	TRBJ2-7	TGTGCCAGCACCCCGCAGGGATCGGTCCACGAGCAGTACTTC	CASTPQGSVHEQYF
TRBD2	few	TRBV29-1	TRBJ2-7	TGCAGCGTTGAGGCCGGGACTAGCGGGAGGTTTTTCGAGCAGTACTTC	CSVEAGTSGRFFEQYF
NA	few	TRBV30	TRBJ1-2	TGTGCCTGGAACTCGGAGCTAGGGGTAGGCTACACCTTC	CAWNSELGVGYTF
TRBD2	few	TRBV7-9	TRBJ2-7	TGTGCCAGCAGCTTAGTTCACGGCGGGAGTTTGCACGAGCAGTACTTC	CASSLVHGGSLHEQYF
NA	NA	TRBV7-9	TRBJ2-7	TGTGCCCCTAGCAAGGGGCCCGAGCAGTACTTC	CAPSKGPEQYF
NA	few	TRBV12-3/TRBV12-4	TRBJ2-1	TGTGCCAGCAGTCGCCTTTCTTTAGATTACAATGAGCAGTTCTTC	CASSRLSLDYNEQFF
TRBD1	few	TRBV27	TRBJ1-2	TGTGCCAGCAGTCTCGAGGGGACAGGGTCGCTCGTCTATGGCTACACCTTC	CASSLEGTGSLVYGYTF
NA	NA	TRBV28	TRBJ2-2	TGTGCCAGCAACCAAGGGTTCGTCTCGGGGGAGCTGTTTTTT	CASNQGFVSGELFF
TRBD1	NA	TRBV12-3/TRBV12-4	TRBJ1-4	TGTGCCAGCAGTAGGACAGGGTCTCTGTTTTTT	CASSRTGSLFF
NA	few	TRBV29-1	TRBJ2-7	TGCAGCGGTGTAGCGAGGGGTACCCACGAGCAGTACTTC	CSGVARGTHEQYF
NA	NA	TRBV20-1	TRBJ2-1	TGCAGTGCTCATTTAGCTGGTGAGCAGTTCTTC	CSAHLAGEQFF